There are a few counts of the clone carrying this T cell receptor (beta chain). The data stem from a study of spatial heterogeneity in lung cancer. Study at large: In cases with available follow-up PBMC samples, these were sequenced at a median of approximately 2 years after resection. Each time, sequencing found more beta-chain sequences than alpha-chain sequences.

MiXCR, applied by TCRdb to the 5' RACE reads, yields one record per CDR3 protein. Of some 120,000 distinct CDR3 sequences listed, more than 9% were seen once; the top ten hold 16%. The CDR3 is made up of 13 amino acids. The germline V gene has CDR1 KGHDR and CDR2 SFDVKD. V was trimmed by 7 bases and J by 3 bases, leaving 10 bases between them. Sample time point: blood at routine non-recurrence follow-up after resection. The authors sequenced whole RNA from tumor, nontumor lung or frozen PBMC without sorting. V gene TRBV24-1 combines with J gene TRBJ2-3; D remains unclear. The sequencing used PBMCs, collected at follow-up. This TCR was recovered from a male donor with early-stage non-small cell lung cancer. The CDR3 sequence: CATRGWGTDTQYF. CDR3 coding DNA: TGTGCCACCAGGGGATGGGGAACAGATACGCAGTATTTT.